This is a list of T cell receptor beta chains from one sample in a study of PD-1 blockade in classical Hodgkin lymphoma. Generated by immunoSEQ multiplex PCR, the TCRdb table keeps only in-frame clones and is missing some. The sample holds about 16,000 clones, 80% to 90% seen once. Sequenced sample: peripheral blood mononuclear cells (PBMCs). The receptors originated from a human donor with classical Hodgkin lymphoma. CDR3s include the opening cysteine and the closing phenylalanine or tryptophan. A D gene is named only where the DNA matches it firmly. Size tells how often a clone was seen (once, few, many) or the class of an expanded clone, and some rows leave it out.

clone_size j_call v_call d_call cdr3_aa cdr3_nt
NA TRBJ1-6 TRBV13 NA CASSMQGEPLHF TGTGCCAGCAGTATGCAGGGAGAACCCCTCCACTTT
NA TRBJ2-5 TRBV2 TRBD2 CASSVGGLAGAFQETQYF TGTGCCAGCAGTGTAGGCGGACTAGCGGGAGCTTTCCAAGAGACCCAGTACTTC
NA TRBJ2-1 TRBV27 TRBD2 CASSLYGTKEFF TGTGCCAGCAGTTTATATGGGACTAAAGAGTTCTTC
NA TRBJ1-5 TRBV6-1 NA CASIEQRYSNQPQHF TGTGCCAGTATTGAGCAACGCTATAGCAATCAGCCCCAGCATTTT
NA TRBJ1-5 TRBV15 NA CATSRERGLDQPQHF TGTGCCACCAGCAGAGAAAGAGGACTTGATCAGCCCCAGCATTTT
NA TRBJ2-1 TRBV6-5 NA CASSWGANNEQFF TGTGCCAGCAGTTGGGGGGCCAACAATGAGCAGTTCTTC
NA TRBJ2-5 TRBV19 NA CASSISWDVQWTQYF TGTGCCAGTAGTATTTCGTGGGACGTGCAATGGACCCAGTACTTC
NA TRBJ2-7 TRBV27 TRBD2 CASRPSSGGTYEQYF TGTGCCAGCAGGCCATCTAGCGGGGGTACCTACGAGCAGTACTTC
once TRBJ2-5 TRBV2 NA CASSEFGRETQYF TGTGCCAGCAGTGAATTCGGGAGAGAGACCCAGTACTTC
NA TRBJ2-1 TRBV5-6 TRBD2 CASSFAATSGARGQFF TGTGCCAGCAGCTTTGCGGCGACTAGCGGGGCCCGGGGGCAGTTCTTC
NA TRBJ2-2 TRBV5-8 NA CASSLGQGFTGELFF TGTGCCAGCAGCTTGGGGCAGGGATTCACCGGGGAGCTGTTTTTT
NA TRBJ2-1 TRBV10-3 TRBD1 CAISTGDSEQFF TGTGCCATCAGTACAGGGGATAGTGAGCAGTTCTTC
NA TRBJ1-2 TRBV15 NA CATSRGDNYGYTF TGTGCCACCAGCAGAGGAGACAACTATGGCTACACCTTC
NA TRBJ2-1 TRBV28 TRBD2 CAGSGSESYNEQFF TGTGCCGGGAGCGGGAGCGAATCCTACAATGAGCAGTTCTTC
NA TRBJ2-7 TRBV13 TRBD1 CASSAGTGGYEQYF TGTGCCAGCAGCGCCGGGACAGGGGGCTACGAGCAGTACTTC
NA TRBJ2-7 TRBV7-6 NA CASSLAWQGYEQYF TGTGCCAGCAGCTTAGCTTGGCAGGGCTACGAGCAGTACTTC
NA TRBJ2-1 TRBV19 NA CASRIGNEQFF TGTGCTAGCAGGATAGGGAATGAGCAGTTCTTC
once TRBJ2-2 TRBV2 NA CASRTNTGELFF TGTGCCAGCAGGACGAACACCGGGGAGCTGTTTTTT
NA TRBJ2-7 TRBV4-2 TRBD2 CASSPGLAGAEQYF TGTGCCAGCAGCCCCGGACTAGCGGGAGCTGAGCAGTACTTC
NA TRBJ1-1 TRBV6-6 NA CASSYTRMNTEAFF TGTGCCAGCAGTTACACCCGTATGAACACTGAAGCTTTCTTT
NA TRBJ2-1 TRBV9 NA CASSVVSGSYNEQFF TGTGCCAGCAGCGTAGTTAGCGGCTCCTACAATGAGCAGTTCTTC
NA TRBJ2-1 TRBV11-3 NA CASSSGPSSVQFF TGTGCCAGCAGCTCAGGTCCTAGTTCCGTGCAGTTCTTC
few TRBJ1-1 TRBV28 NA CASSQPGRGFGTEAFF TGTGCCAGCAGCCAACCGGGGCGAGGGTTTGGCACTGAAGCTTTCTTT
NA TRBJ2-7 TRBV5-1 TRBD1 CASSSAGTGVYEQYF TGCGCCAGCAGCTCAGCCGGGACAGGGGTCTACGAGCAGTACTTC
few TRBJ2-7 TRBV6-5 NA CASSYSGDLGEQYF TGTGCCAGCAGTTACTCTGGGGACCTGGGCGAGCAGTACTTC
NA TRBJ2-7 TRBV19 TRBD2 CASSSGRPSEQYF TGTGCCAGTAGTAGCGGGAGACCAAGCGAGCAGTACTTC
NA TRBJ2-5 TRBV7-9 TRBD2 CASSVPGLGVVKTQYF TGTGCCAGCAGCGTACCGGGACTAGGAGTTGTCAAGACCCAGTACTTC
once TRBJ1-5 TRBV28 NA CASSLNHPPQHF TGTGCCAGCAGTTTAAACCATCCGCCCCAGCATTTT